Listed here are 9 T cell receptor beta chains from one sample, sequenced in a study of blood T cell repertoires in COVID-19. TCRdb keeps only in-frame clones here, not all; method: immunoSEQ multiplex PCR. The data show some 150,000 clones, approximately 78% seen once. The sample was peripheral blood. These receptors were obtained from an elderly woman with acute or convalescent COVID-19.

CDR3 amino acids: CATANIAGEGTQYF. The CDR3 DNA reads as TGTGCCACCGCCAACATAGCGGGGGAAGGTACGCAGTATTTT. V gene TRBV2 combines with J gene TRBJ2-3, with 9 bases matching TRBD2. Germline CDR1 SNHLY, CDR2 FYNNEI. V shed 10 bases and J 8 bases; nucleotides not matched to a gene: 13. This CDR3 spans 14 amino acids.

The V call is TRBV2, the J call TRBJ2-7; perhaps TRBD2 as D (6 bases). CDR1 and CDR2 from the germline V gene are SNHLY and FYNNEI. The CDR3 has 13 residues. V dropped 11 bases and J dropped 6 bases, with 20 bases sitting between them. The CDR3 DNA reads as TGTGCCGGAGTCGGGGACTTTCCATCCGAGCAGTACTTC. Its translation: CAGVGDFPSEQYF.

The CDR3 spells CASSNRVNQPQHF. CDR3 nucleotide sequence: TGTGCCAGTAGCAACAGGGTTAATCAGCCCCAGCATTTT. This rearrangement joins TRBV19 to TRBJ1-5; tentative D call: TRBD1 (6 bases). The germline CDR1 and CDR2 sequences are LNHDA and SQIVND (reference sequence). Trimming stripped 6 bases from V and 4 bases from J, with 10 bases between. The length of the CDR3 is 13 residues.

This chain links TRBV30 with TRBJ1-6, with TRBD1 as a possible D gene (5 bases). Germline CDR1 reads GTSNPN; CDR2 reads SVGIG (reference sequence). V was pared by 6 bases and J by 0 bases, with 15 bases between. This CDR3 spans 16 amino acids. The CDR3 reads CACLPQGGSYNSPLHF. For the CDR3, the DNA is TGTGCCTGCCTCCCTCAGGGTGGCTCCTATAATTCACCCCTCCACTTT. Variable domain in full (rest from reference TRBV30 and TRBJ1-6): SQTIHQWPATLVQPVGSPLSLECTVEGTSNPNLYWYRQAAGRGLQLLFYSVGIGQISSEVPQNLSASRPQDRQFILSSKKLLLSDSGFYLCACLPQGGSYNSPLHFGNGTRLTVT.

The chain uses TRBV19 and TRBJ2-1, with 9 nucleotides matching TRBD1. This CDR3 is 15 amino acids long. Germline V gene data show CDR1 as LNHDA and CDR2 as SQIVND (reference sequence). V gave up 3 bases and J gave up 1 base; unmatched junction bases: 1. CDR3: CASSIGTGSYNEQFF. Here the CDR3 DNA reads TGTGCCAGTAGTATCGGGACAGGGTCCTACAATGAGCAGTTCTTC. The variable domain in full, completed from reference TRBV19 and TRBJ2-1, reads DGGITQSPKYLFRKEGQNVTLSCEQNLNHDAMYWYRQDPGQGLRLIYYSQIVNDFQKGDIAEGYSVSREKKESFPLTVTSAQKNPTAFYLCASSIGTGSYNEQFFGPGTRLTVL.

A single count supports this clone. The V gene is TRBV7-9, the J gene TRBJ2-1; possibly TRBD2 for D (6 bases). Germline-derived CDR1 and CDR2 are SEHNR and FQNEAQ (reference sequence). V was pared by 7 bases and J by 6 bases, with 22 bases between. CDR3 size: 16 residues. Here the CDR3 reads CASTPRGEYSLNEQFF. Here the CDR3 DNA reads TGTGCCAGCACCCCCCGCGGGGAATATAGCCTCAATGAGCAGTTCTTC.

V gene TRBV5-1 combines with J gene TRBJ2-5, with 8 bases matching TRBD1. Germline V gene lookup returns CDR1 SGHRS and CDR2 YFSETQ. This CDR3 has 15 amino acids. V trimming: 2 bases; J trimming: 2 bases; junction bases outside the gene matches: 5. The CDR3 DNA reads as TGCGCCAGCAGCTTTCTGGGGACAGGACAAGAGACCCAGTACTTC. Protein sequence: CASSFLGTGQETQYF.

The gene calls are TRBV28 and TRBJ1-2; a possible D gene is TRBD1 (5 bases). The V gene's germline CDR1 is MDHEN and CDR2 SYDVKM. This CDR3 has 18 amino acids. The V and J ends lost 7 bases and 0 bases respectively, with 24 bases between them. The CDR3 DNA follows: TGTGCCAGCACCCCACTTTGGGCCAGGGTAGCCGCTAACTATGGCTACACCTTC. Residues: CASTPLWARVAANYGYTF.

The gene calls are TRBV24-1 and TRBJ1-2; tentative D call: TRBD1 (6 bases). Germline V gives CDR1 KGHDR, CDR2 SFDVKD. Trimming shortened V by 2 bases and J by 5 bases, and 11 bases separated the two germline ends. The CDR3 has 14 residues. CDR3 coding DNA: TGTGCCACCAGTGATTCAGGGGACCCATATGGCTACACCTTC. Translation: CATSDSGDPYGYTF.